These T cell receptor beta chains were read from a single sample in a study of cytomegalovirus exposure and HLA in healthy donors. Sequenced by immunoSEQ multiplex PCR; TCRdb stores in-frame clones only, minus some. The data show around 110,000 clones, less than 80% seen once. The sample comprised PBMCs. The receptors here all came from a man in his thirties or forties in good health and CMV-seronegative. CDR3s leave out the opening cysteine and the closing phenylalanine or tryptophan. The D gene is left open where the match is weak.

V	D	CDR3
TRBV2	.	ASSGDKRGAYEQY
TRBV5-6	.	ASSLGRDYGYT
TRBV27	.	ASSPDRSLPGYT
TRBV27	.	ASSSVGTSNTGELF
TRBV5-4	TRBD2	ASSFGGGETQY
TRBV27	.	ASSHYNEQF
TRBV7-3	.	ASSFTGITDTQY
TRBV28	.	ASKISQGGTGELF
TRBV28	TRBD1	ASTKDRTQETQY
TRBV5-4	.	ASSRTEREQY
TRBV4-1	.	ASSQEPTGVEGYT
TRBV7-2	.	ASSPRYEQY
TRBV6-5	TRBD2	ASSPTSGYEQY
TRBV7-6	.	ASSLGRLGGQLGSEQY
TRBV19	.	ASSIPPSKTLYNEQF
TRBV10-2	TRBD1	ASGTGFPGTEAF
TRBV2	TRBD1	ASSPGQGADEQY
TRBV7-9	.	SSSLSTGELF
TRBV5-1	.	ASSSGREYEQY
TRBV11-3	TRBD2	ASSISGGAPDTQY
TRBV2	TRBD1	ASREGQGDYGYT
TRBV6-1	TRBD1	ASSNQQGATGELF
TRBV27	TRBD1	ASSLRDREGFEQY
TRBV10-3	TRBD1	ATRGRQGENSPLH
TRBV7-2	.	ASTRRGSSNNEQF
TRBV6-6	TRBD1	ASSYYEGAHTEAF
TRBV7-7	TRBD1	ASSPLTGDTGELF
TRBV30	.	AWSQGNEQY
TRBV6-6	.	ASSSEMREQF
TRBV10-3	TRBD1	AISEPTGTGTYEQY
TRBV6-5	TRBD1	ASSYSGQGVYEQF
TRBV18	TRBD1	ASSPRTGDTDTQY
TRBV18	TRBD2	ASSPPTSGRAVDTQY
TRBV28	.	ASSFLTGSGNTIY
TRBV5-1	TRBD2	ASSARGSGGAIEQF
TRBV28	.	ASSLLGGTRTNEKLF
TRBV4-2	TRBD2	ASSQKAGGRVGAYNEQF
TRBV2	TRBD1	ASSALQGKNEKLF
TRBV28	TRBD1	ASSRLGQGAGRGYT
TRBV7-8	.	ASSRQRIEYT
TRBV2	.	ASRTDGSNEQF
TRBV10-1	TRBD1	ASSEGQGAYEQY
TRBV27	TRBD1	ASSPRQGSNQPQH
TRBV27	TRBD1	ATSGQGGLNNEQF
TRBV30	.	AWKGNTDTQY
TRBV19	TRBD2	ASSIIGLAGANEQF
TRBV6-5	TRBD2	ASRIAGWGETQY
TRBV4-1	TRBD2	ASSQDRGGVAGGPHEQY